The 27 T cell receptor beta chains listed next were all sequenced from one sample in a study of cytomegalovirus exposure and HLA in healthy donors. PCR amplification relied on 60 Vbeta primers (plus 13 Jbeta primers). Method: immunoSEQ multiplex PCR; TCRdb's copy keeps in-frame clones and lacks some. This table holds 130,000 or so clones, over 70% found once. What was sequenced was PBMCs. Receptor source: a middle-aged woman in good health and CMV-seropositive.

V and J are TRBV6-1 and TRBJ1-5; 11 nucleotides line up with TRBD1. V was pared by 8 bases and J by 6 bases, with 9 bases of the junction left unmatched. This CDR3 contains 15 residues. The germline CDR1 and CDR2 sequences are MNHNS and SASEGT. CDR3 region: CASLKDRGQVQPQHF. In nucleotides, the CDR3 is TGTGCCAGCCTTAAGGACAGGGGGCAAGTTCAGCCCCAGCATTTT.

The genes are TRBV28 and TRBJ1-2, with 9 bases lining up with TRBD1. V shed 5 bases and J 2 bases; nucleotides not matched to a gene: 6. The CDR3 extends over 15 amino acids. Germline CDR1 is MDHEN and CDR2 is SYDVKM. CDR3 in amino acids: CASSPQGAGNYGYTF. CDR3 nucleotide sequence: TGTGCCAGCAGTCCACAGGGGGCTGGCAACTATGGCTACACCTTC.

The genes are TRBV7-2 and TRBJ2-3; 10 bases align to TRBD2. This CDR3 contains 15 residues. Germline values: CDR1 SGHTA, CDR2 FQGNSA. V gave up 5 bases and J gave up 6 bases; unmatched junction bases: 8. CDR3 in DNA: TGTGCCAGCAGCCCAGGGACTAGCGCATGGGATACGCAGTATTTT. Its protein is CASSPGTSAWDTQYF.

This sequence joins TRBV5-1 and TRBJ1-1; weak D call: TRBD1 (5 bases). The germline gives CDR1 SGHRS, CDR2 YFSETQ. The CDR3 contains 14 residues. Trimming cost V 4 bases and J 4 bases, with 14 bases left between them. The CDR3 reads CASSQLVGGTEAFF. CDR3 DNA sequence: TGCGCCAGCAGCCAATTGGTGGGGGGCACTGAAGCTTTCTTT.

The J gene is TRBJ2-5, the V gene TRBV6-1, with a tentative D call TRBD1 (6 bases). Germline assignment: CDR1 MNHNS and CDR2 SASEGT. V lost 6 bases to trimming and J lost 0 bases, with 14 bases between them. The CDR3 totals 15 residues. CDR3 coding DNA: TGTGCCAGCAGCAGTATCGACAGGTACCAAGAGACCCAGTACTTC. Protein product: CASSSIDRYQETQYF.

This sequence joins TRBV7-2 and TRBJ1-6; possibly TRBD1 for D (5 bases). Germline CDR1 reads SGHTA; CDR2 reads FQGNSA. Deletions cut 5 bases from V and 3 bases from J, with 11 bases between. The CDR3 has 15 residues. The CDR3, as DNA: TGTGCCAGCAGCGTTAACAGGAACTATAATTCACCCCTCCACTTT. As protein: CASSVNRNYNSPLHF.

The chain combines TRBV9 with TRBJ2-2, with 7 bases aligning to TRBD1. The CDR3 runs to 18 residues. Trimming removed 3 bases from V and 1 base from J; junction bases left unmatched: 12. Per the germline V gene, CDR1 is SGDLS and CDR2 is YYNGEE. The CDR3 here is CASSASRQGRRNTGELFF. CDR3 nucleotides: TGTGCCAGCAGCGCATCCAGACAGGGTCGGCGGAACACCGGGGAGCTGTTTTTT.

With regard to this clone: Sequence at one end of the junction differs from germline and may be a read error. V and J are TRBV7-9 and TRBJ1-4; 7 bases map to TRBD1. Germline V gene sequence: CDR1 SEHNR, CDR2 FQNEAQ (reference sequence). CDR3 length equals 13 residues. CDR3 protein: CSSSPLIQGKLFF. The CDR3 DNA follows: TGTTCCAGCAGCCCACTGATACAGGGGAAACTGTTTTTT.

The CDR3 coding sequence is TGTGCCAGCAGTTTGTTACAGGGGTATAATGAAAAACTGTTTTTT. Residues: CASSLLQGYNEKLFF. The chain joins TRBV28 to TRBJ1-4; 7 positions agree with TRBD1. The CDR3 extends over 15 amino acids. V lost 3 bases, J lost 4 bases, and 5 bases stayed unmatched. Germline V gene data show CDR1 as MDHEN and CDR2 as SYDVKM.

This chain links TRBV29-1 with TRBJ2-1; 11 bases agree with TRBD1. The trim removed 6 bases at V and 4 bases at J, leaving 8 bases unmatched. CDR3 length: 15 residues. Germline V gene sequence: CDR1 SQVTM, CDR2 ANQGSEA. The CDR3 protein is CSVTPGTGGYNEQFF. CDR3 bases: TGCAGCGTAACCCCCGGGACAGGGGGGTACAATGAGCAGTTCTTC.

The chain is built from TRBV4-2 and TRBJ1-3, with D uncertain. Between the trimmed V and J ends, which lost 0 bases and 3 bases, there was a span of 9 bases. Germline CDR1 LGHNA, CDR2 YNFKEQ. CDR3 length: 15 amino acids. The CDR3 loop reads CASSQDPGSGNTIYF. DNA for the CDR3: TGTGCCAGCAGCCAAGATCCCGGGAGTGGAAACACCATATATTTT.

This clone was recorded only once. This CDR3 is also generated by other DNA sequences in the sample. This chain connects TRBV5-6 to TRBJ1-6, with TRBD1 as a possible D gene (6 bases). V lost 4 bases and J lost 10, with 18 bases in between. CDR3 size: 15 residues. Germline loops: CDR1 SGHDT, CDR2 YYEEEE. The CDR3 sequence: CASSATNRDGSPLHF. As DNA, the CDR3 is TGTGCCAGCAGCGCGACCAACAGGGACGGATCACCCCTCCACTTT. The full variable domain, with the rest looked up from reference TRBV5-6 and TRBJ1-6, is DAGVTQSPTHLIKTRGQQVTLRCSPKSGHDTVSWYQQALGQGPQFIFQYYEEEERQRGNFPDRFSGHQFPNYSSELNVNALLLGDSALYLCASSATNRDGSPLHFGNGTRLTVT.

The rearrangement links TRBV18 to TRBJ1-4; maybe TRBD1 (6 bases). The CDR3 sequence is 15 residues long. V was pared by 2 bases and J by 8 bases, with 15 bases between. Per the germline V gene, CDR1 is KGHSH and CDR2 is LQKENI. As DNA, the CDR3 is TGTGCCAGCTCACCAACACTCTCAACAGGGGAAAAACTGTTTTTT. It yields the protein CASSPTLSTGEKLFF. The full variable domain, its missing parts supplied by reference TRBV18 and TRBJ1-4, is NAGVMQNPRHLVRRRGQEARLRCSPMKGHSHVYWYRQLPEEGLKFMVYLQKENIIDESGMPKERFSAEFPKEGPSILRIQQVVRGDSAAYFCASSPTLSTGEKLFFGSGTQLSVL.

The chain joins TRBV28 to TRBJ2-7, with 7 bases aligning to TRBD1. Germline CDR1 MDHEN, CDR2 SYDVKM. The CDR3 is 14 amino acids. V gave up 5 bases and J gave up 2 bases; unmatched junction bases: 6. The CDR3 spells CASSRTGLTYEQYF. Here the CDR3 DNA reads TGTGCCAGCAGTCGGACAGGACTTACCTACGAGCAGTACTTC.

The count of this clone is one. The chain carries TRBV10-3 and TRBJ1-5; D ambiguous. V was trimmed by 7 bases and J by 7 bases, leaving 14 bases between them. The CDR3 has 13 amino acids. Germline V lookup: CDR1 ENHRY, CDR2 SYGVKD. The chain's CDR3 is CAITEESGQPQHF. CDR3 in DNA: TGTGCCATCACGGAGGAGAGCGGCCAGCCCCAGCATTTT.

CDR3 nucleotide sequence: TGTGCCAGCAGCCCCAGGCTGGCCTACGAGCAGTACTTC. Protein sequence: CASSPRLAYEQYF. The V gene is TRBV28, the J gene TRBJ2-7; D gene uncertain. This CDR3 has 13 amino acids. The germline gives CDR1 MDHEN, CDR2 SYDVKM. Trimming took 6 bases from V and 2 from J, leaving 11 bases between them.

The V call is TRBV5-6, the J call TRBJ2-5, with a weak D call TRBD1 (5 bases). Trimming cost V 4 bases and J 3 bases, with 16 bases left between them. CDR3 length: 15 residues. The germline gives CDR1 SGHDT, CDR2 YYEEEE. The CDR3 sequence: CASSPREDTKETQYF. The DNA of the CDR3 is TGTGCCAGCAGCCCACGCGAGGACACAAAAGAGACCCAGTACTTC. The full variable domain, its missing parts supplied by reference TRBV5-6 and TRBJ2-5, is DAGVTQSPTHLIKTRGQQVTLRCSPKSGHDTVSWYQQALGQGPQFIFQYYEEEERQRGNFPDRFSGHQFPNYSSELNVNALLLGDSALYLCASSPREDTKETQYFGPGTRLLVL.

V is TRBV9 and J is TRBJ2-3; a weak D match, TRBD1 (6 bases). Deletions cut 0 bases from V and 4 bases from J, with 12 bases between. The length of the CDR3 is 15 residues. From germline, CDR1 is SGDLS and CDR2 YYNGEE. CDR3 residues: CASSVAARGADTQYF. The CDR3 nucleotides read TGTGCCAGCAGCGTAGCTGCCAGGGGAGCAGATACGCAGTATTTT.

This rearrangement joins TRBV7-9 to TRBJ1-1; tentatively, D is TRBD1 (5 bases). Trimming cost V 5 bases and J 4 bases, with 11 bases left between them. Per the germline V gene, CDR1 is SEHNR and CDR2 is FQNEAQ (reference sequence). The CDR3 sequence is 13 residues long. CDR3 nucleotide sequence: TGTGCCAGCAGCCGGGGGGGGAGCACTGAAGCTTTCTTT. Amino acids: CASSRGGSTEAFF.

The chain recombines TRBV11-3 with TRBJ2-1; a weak D match, TRBD2 (6 bases). The CDR3 sequence is 16 residues long. Germline lookup yields CDR1 SGHNT and CDR2 YENEEA. Trimming pared 5 bases from V and 3 bases from J, leaving 17 bases between. The CDR3 sequence is CASSASGTRNYNEQFF. CDR3 DNA sequence: TGTGCCAGCAGCGCATCCGGGACTCGAAACTACAATGAGCAGTTCTTC. Drawing the rest from reference TRBV11-3 and TRBJ2-1, the complete variable domain is EAGVVQSPRYKIIEKKQPVAFWCNPISGHNTLYWYLQNLGQGPELLIRYENEEAVDDSQLPKDRFSAERLKGVDSTLKIQPAELGDSAVYLCASSASGTRNYNEQFFGPGTRLTVL.

This clone was seen a single time. V gene TRBV5-1 combines with J gene TRBJ2-1; possible D gene TRBD2, 6 bases. V lost 4 bases and J 9 bases, leaving 20 bases between the germline ends. The CDR3 extends over 15 amino acids. The V gene's germline CDR1 is SGHRS and CDR2 YFSETQ. CDR3 bases: TGCGCCAGCAGCCTTGGTAGCGGTCCCACGGGTGAGCAGTTCTTC. Its protein product is CASSLGSGPTGEQFF. Full variable domain (missing parts from reference TRBV5-1 and TRBJ2-1): KAGVTQTPRYLIKTRGQQVTLSCSPISGHRSVSWYQQTPGQGLQFLFEYFSETQRNKGNFPGRFSGRQFSNSRSEMNVSTLELGDSALYLCASSLGSGPTGEQFFGPGTRLTVL.

V and J are TRBV30 and TRBJ1-2; 7 bases are shared with TRBD1. J gave up 8 bases and V 4 bases, and 13 bases lay outside the gene matches. The length of the CDR3 is 14 residues. CDR1 and CDR2 from the germline V gene are GTSNPN and SVGIG (reference sequence). CDR3 loop: CAWNGDRRGGGYTF. CDR3 nucleotide sequence: TGTGCCTGGAACGGGGACAGACGAGGAGGGGGCTACACCTTC.

The chain uses TRBV7-8 and TRBJ2-7, with 13 nucleotides matching TRBD2. This CDR3 is 16 amino acids long. Trimming removed 6 bases from V and 5 bases from J; junction bases left unmatched: 10. The germline gives CDR1 SGHVS, CDR2 FQNEAQ. The CDR3 region has the DNA TGTGCCAGCAGACGACTAGCGGGGGGCCAGCTCGACGAGCAGTACTTC. Translation: CASRRLAGGQLDEQYF. The full variable domain, with the rest looked up from reference TRBV7-8 and TRBJ2-7, is GAGVSQSPRYKVAKRGQDVALRCDPISGHVSLFWYQQALGQGPEFLTYFQNEAQLDKSGLPSDRFFAERPEGSVSTLKIQRTQQEDSAVYLCASRRLAGGQLDEQYFGPGTRLTVT.

About this clone: One end of the junction fails to match germline, which may point to a read error. The rearrangement links TRBV28 to TRBJ2-7, with D possibly TRBD2 on 6 matching bases. Germline assignment: CDR1 MDHEN and CDR2 SYDVKM. The CDR3 totals 12 residues. CDR3 in amino acids: CASRGAGLATLF. CDR3 nucleotides: TGTGCCAGCAGGGGAGCGGGTCTGGCGACCCTTTTC.

The rearrangement joins TRBV28 to TRBJ2-7; tentative D call: TRBD1 (5 bases). The germline V gene encodes CDR1 MDHEN and CDR2 SYDVKM. CDR3 length: 14 amino acids. Trimming cost V 6 bases and J 3 bases, with 15 bases left between them. The CDR3 nucleotides are TGTGCCAGCAGGGGTACGGTAGGGGTCTACGAGCAGTACTTC. Translating gives CASRGTVGVYEQYF.

This chain links TRBV4-1 with TRBJ1-6; no definite D call. In germline, CDR1 is MGHRA, CDR2 YSYEKL. The CDR3 is made up of 16 amino acids. Trimming removed 4 bases at V and 0 bases at J, with 10 bases between. The CDR3 bases are TGCGCCAGCAGCCTCAAGGAGCCCTCCTATAATTCACCCCTCCACTTT. This sequence encodes CASSLKEPSYNSPLHF.

This clone was detected a few times. The chain couples TRBV15 to TRBJ1-4; D gene unclear. CDR3 size: 12 residues. Germline V lookup: CDR1 LNHNV, CDR2 YYDKDF (reference sequence). The V and J ends lost 5 bases and 8 bases respectively, with 9 bases between them. CDR3 loop: CATSRGWEKLFF. The DNA of the CDR3 is TGTGCCACCAGCCGGGGTTGGGAAAAACTGTTTTTT.